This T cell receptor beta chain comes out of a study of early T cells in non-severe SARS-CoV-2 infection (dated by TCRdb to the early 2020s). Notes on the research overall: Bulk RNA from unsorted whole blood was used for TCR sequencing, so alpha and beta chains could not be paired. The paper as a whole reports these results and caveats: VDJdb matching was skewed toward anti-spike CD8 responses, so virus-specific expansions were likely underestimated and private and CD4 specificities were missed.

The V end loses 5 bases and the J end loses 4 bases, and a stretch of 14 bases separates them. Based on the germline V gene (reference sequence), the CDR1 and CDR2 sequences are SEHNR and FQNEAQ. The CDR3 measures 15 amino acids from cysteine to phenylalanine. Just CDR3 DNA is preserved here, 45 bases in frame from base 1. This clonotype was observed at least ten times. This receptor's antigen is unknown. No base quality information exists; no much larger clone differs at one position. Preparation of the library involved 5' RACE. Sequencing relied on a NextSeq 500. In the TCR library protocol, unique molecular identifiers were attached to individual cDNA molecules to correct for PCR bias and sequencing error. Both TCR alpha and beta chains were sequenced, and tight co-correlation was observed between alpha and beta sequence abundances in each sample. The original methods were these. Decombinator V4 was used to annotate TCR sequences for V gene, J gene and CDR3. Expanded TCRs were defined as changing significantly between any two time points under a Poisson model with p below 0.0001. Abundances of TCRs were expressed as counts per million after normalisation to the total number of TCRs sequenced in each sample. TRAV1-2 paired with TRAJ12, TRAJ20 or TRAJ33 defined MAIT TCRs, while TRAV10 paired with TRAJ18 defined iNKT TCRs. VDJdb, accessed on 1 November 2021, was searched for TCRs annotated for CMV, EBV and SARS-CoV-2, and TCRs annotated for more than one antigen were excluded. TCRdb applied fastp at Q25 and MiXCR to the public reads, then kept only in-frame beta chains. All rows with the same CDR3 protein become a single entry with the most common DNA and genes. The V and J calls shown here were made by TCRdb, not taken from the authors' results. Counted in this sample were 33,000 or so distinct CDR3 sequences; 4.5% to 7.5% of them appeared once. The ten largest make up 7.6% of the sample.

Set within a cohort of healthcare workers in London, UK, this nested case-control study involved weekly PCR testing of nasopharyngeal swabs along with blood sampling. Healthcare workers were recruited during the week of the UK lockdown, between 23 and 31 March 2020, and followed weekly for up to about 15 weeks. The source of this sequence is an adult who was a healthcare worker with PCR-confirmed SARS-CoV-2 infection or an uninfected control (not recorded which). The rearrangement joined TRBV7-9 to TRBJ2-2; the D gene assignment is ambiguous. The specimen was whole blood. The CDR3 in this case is CASSARLQSTGELFF. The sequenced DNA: TGTGCCAGCAGCGCCCGACTTCAGTCCACCGGGGAGCTGTTTTTT.